This TCR beta chain was sequenced in a study of cytomegalovirus exposure and HLA in healthy donors. Study details: One earlier analysis, a look at roughly 180 million T cells, found some 110 million unique TCR beta sequences. About 80 million unique TCRs from HLA-typed donors made up an early data release.

Germline lookup yields CDR1 SGHTA and CDR2 FQGTGA. This CDR3 has 15 amino acids. After removal of 5 bases from V and 1 base from J, the junction contained 5 bases not matched to a gene. Comments on this clone: Its antigen remains unidentified.

General study findings and limits: Rare TCR sequences dominated, though some public TCRs recurred in many donors. A classifier reportedly called cytomegalovirus status with high sensitivity and specificity.

Primers: 60 Vbeta forward and 13 Jbeta reverse. The repertoire was sequenced with immunoSEQ multiplex PCR; TCRdb's copy has only in-frame clones and lacks some. The data contain roughly 170,000 clones, 75% to 85% of them seen just once; the ten biggest clones take up about 1.4%. The material sequenced was PBMCs. This receptor was identified in a woman aged 25 to 39 in good health and CMV-seropositive. The chain recombines TRBV7-3 with TRBJ2-5; TRBD1 matches at 9 bases. CDR3 amino acids: CASSPGTGIQETQYF. The CDR3 DNA is TGTGCCAGCAGCCCAGGGACAGGGATCCAAGAGACCCAGTACTTC.